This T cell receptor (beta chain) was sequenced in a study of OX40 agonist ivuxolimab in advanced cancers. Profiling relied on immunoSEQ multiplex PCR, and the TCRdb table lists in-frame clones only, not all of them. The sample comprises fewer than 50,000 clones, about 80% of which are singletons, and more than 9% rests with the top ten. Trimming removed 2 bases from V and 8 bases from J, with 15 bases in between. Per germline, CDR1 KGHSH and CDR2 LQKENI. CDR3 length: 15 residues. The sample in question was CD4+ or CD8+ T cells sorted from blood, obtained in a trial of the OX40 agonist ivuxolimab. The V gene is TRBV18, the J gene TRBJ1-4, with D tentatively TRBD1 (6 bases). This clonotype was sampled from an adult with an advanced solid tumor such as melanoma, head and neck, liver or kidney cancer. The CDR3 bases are TGTGCCAGCTCACCAAGTAAAGGGGGGCTAGAAAAACTGTTTTTT. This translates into CASSPSKGGLEKLFF.